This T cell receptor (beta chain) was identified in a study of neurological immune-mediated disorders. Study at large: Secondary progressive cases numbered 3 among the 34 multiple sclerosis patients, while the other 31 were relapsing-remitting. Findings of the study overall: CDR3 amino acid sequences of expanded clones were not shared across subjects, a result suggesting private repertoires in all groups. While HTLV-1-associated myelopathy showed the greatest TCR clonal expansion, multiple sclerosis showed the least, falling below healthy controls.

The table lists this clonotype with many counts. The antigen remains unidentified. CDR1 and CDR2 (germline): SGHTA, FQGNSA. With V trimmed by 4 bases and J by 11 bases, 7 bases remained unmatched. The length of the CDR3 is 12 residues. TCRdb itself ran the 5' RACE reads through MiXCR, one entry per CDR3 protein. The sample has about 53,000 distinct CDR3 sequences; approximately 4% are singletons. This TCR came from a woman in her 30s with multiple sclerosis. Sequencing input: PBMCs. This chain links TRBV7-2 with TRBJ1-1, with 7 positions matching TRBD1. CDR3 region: CASSSTGRVAFF. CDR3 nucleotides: TGTGCCAGCAGCTCGACAGGGAGGGTTGCTTTCTTT.